Each of the 5 T cell receptor beta chains below was sequenced from the same sample in a study of tissue T cells after allogeneic stem cell transplantation. Regarding time point: mouse harvest day 14 after allogeneic transplant. Mouse grafts combined 10^7 T-cell-depleted bone marrow cells with 10^6 splenic CD5+ T cells. This table comes from immunoSEQ multiplex PCR, and its TCRdb copy is limited to in-frame clones, with some not included. The sample consists of 4,000 to 4,500 clones, less than 50% of them appearing once. What was sequenced was lymph node tissue. The receptor source for this set is a female BALB/c mouse given C57BL/6 T cells with graft-versus-host disease after an allogeneic hematopoietic cell transplant.

About this clone itself: This likely reflects a read error, since a far larger clone is one base away. Gene names are the mouse ones. From the germline J gene comes the end of the CDR3, since the read stops 1 residue before it. The rearrangement links TRBV13-1 to TRBJ1-4; perhaps TRBD1 as D (5 bases). Trimming pared 4 bases from V and 0 bases from J, leaving 13 bases between. CDR1 NSHNY and CDR2 SYGAGN come from the germline V gene. The CDR3 loop spans 16 amino acids. Here the CDR3 reads CASSLPRTISNERLFF. The DNA read from the CDR3 is TGTGCCAGCAGTTTACCTCGGACAATTTCCAACGAAAGATTATTT. The whole variable domain, filled in from reference TRBV13-1 and TRBJ1-4, reads EAAVTQSPRNKVTVTGGNVTLSCRQTNSHNYMYWYRQDTGHGLRLIHYSYGAGNLRIGDVPDGYKATRTTQEDFFLLLELASPSQTSLYFCASSLPRTISNERLFFGHGTKLSVL.

In the case of this clone: Gene names and germline refer to mouse. Read data end 1 residue before the CDR3 end; the end is taken from the germline J gene. The V gene is TRBV13-2, the J gene TRBJ1-1; D call uncertain. The CDR3 totals 14 residues. Between the trimmed V and J ends, which lost 3 bases and 0 bases, there was a span of 9 bases. Looked up from germline, CDR1 is NNHNN and CDR2 is SYGAGS (reference sequence). CDR3 sequence reads: CASGVDSANTEVFF. Partial CDR3 DNA: TGTGCCAGCGGTGTCGACTCAGCAAACACAGAAGTCTTC.

For this clone: Germline and genes here are mouse. Coverage ceases 1 residue before the CDR3 finishes, and the germline J gene fills in the end. The chain has TRBV26 and TRBJ1-3, with D possibly being TRBD1 (5 bases). CDR1 is KGHPV and CDR2 is FQNQEV in the germline V gene (reference sequence). The CDR3 extends over 15 amino acids. V was trimmed by 1 base and J by 3 bases, leaving 10 bases between them. CDR3 amino acids: CASSLLPRDGNTLYF. Partial CDR3 DNA: TGTGCCAGCAGTCTGTTGCCCAGGGATGGAAATACGCTCTAT.

Points on this clone: Any gene name here is a mouse gene name. The read ends 1 residue early relative to the CDR3; the germline J gene fills the gap. V is TRBV26 and J is TRBJ2-7, with 12 bases fitting TRBD2. Germline lookup yields CDR1 KGHPV and CDR2 FQNQEV (reference sequence). The CDR3 runs 14 residues. Trimming cost V 5 bases and J 4 bases; bases outside gene matches: 3. CDR3: CASSVDWGGYEQYF. The CDR3 DNA, read in part, is TGTGCCAGCAGTGTGGACTGGGGGGGATATGAACAGTAC.

Points on this clone: Gene names denote mouse genes. The read ends 1 residue before the CDR3 terminus; that terminus is restored from the germline J gene. The chain employs TRBV26 and TRBJ1-5; D is perhaps TRBD1 (5 bases). There are 13 residues in the CDR3. Trimming removed 6 bases at V and 3 bases at J, with 9 bases between. Germline V gives CDR1 KGHPV, CDR2 FQNQEV (reference sequence). Here the CDR3 reads CASSRDRNQAPLF. CDR3 DNA (partial): TGTGCCAGCAGCCGGGACCGCAACCAGGCTCCGCTT.